These T cell receptor beta chains were read from a single sample in a study of blood T cells in healthy people across ages. TCRdb used MiXCR to reprocess the 5' RACE reads, holding one entry per CDR3 protein. Here the sample spans some 730,000 distinct CDR3 sequences, 20% to 25% being singletons. Sequencing was performed on blood. Receptor source: a man aged 65 to 85 in good health. The CDR3 runs from the conserved cysteine through the conserved F or W. A D gene is named only where the DNA matches it firmly. Size is stated for part of the rows, as once, few or many counts, or as a class when the clone is expanded.

clone_size: many; j_call: TRBJ2-1; d_call: TRBD1; v_call: TRBV5-1; cdr3_aa: CASNKGALYNEQFF; cdr3_nt: TGCGCCAGCAATAAGGGGGCTCTCTACAATGAGCAGTTCTTC
clone_size: .; j_call: TRBJ1-5; d_call: .; v_call: TRBV6-2/TRBV6-3; cdr3_aa: CASRPGPKVRPQHF; cdr3_nt: TGTGCCAGCAGACCCGGGCCAAAAGTTCGGCCCCAGCATTTT
clone_size: .; j_call: TRBJ1-1; d_call: .; v_call: TRBV20-1; cdr3_aa: CSARDHRGLQAFF; cdr3_nt: TGCAGTGCTAGAGATCACCGGGGGCTCCAAGCTTTCTTT
clone_size: .; j_call: TRBJ1-6; d_call: .; v_call: TRBV11-2; cdr3_aa: CASNPRGAQGNNSPLHF; cdr3_nt: TGTGCCAGCAATCCCAGAGGGGCCCAGGGGAATAATTCACCCCTCCACTTT
clone_size: few; j_call: TRBJ1-4; d_call: .; v_call: TRBV11-2; cdr3_aa: CASSGVTFTTNEKLFF; cdr3_nt: TGTGCCAGCAGTGGCGTGACGTTTACAACTAATGAAAAACTGTTTTTT
clone_size: few; j_call: TRBJ2-5; d_call: TRBD2; v_call: TRBV20-1; cdr3_aa: CSARASGGRETQYF; cdr3_nt: TGCAGTGCTAGGGCTAGCGGGGGTCGGGAGACCCAGTACTTC
clone_size: .; j_call: TRBJ2-3; d_call: .; v_call: TRBV10-3; cdr3_aa: CAISPFGLADTQYF; cdr3_nt: TGTGCCATCTCCCCCTTCGGGCTCGCAGATACGCAGTATTTT
clone_size: once; j_call: TRBJ2-7; d_call: .; v_call: TRBV20-1; cdr3_aa: CSARLRQERESYEQYF; cdr3_nt: TGCAGTGCTCGCCTCCGACAGGAGCGAGAATCCTACGAGCAGTACTTC
clone_size: few; j_call: TRBJ2-5; d_call: TRBD2; v_call: TRBV2; cdr3_aa: CATKTSGGTHQETQYF; cdr3_nt: TGTGCCACCAAGACTAGCGGGGGGACTCACCAAGAGACCCAGTACTTC
clone_size: few; j_call: TRBJ2-1; d_call: .; v_call: TRBV6-1; cdr3_aa: CASSERRGSYNEQFF; cdr3_nt: TGTGCCAGCAGTGAAAGACGGGGTTCCTACAATGAGCAGTTCTTC
clone_size: .; j_call: TRBJ2-3; d_call: .; v_call: TRBV29-1; cdr3_aa: CSVVMRRATDTQYF; cdr3_nt: TGCAGCGTTGTCATGCGGAGGGCCACAGATACGCAGTATTTT
clone_size: .; j_call: TRBJ2-5; d_call: .; v_call: TRBV29-1; cdr3_aa: CSVGELQETQYF; cdr3_nt: TGCAGCGTTGGAGAGTTGCAGGAGACCCAGTACTTC
clone_size: .; j_call: TRBJ1-4; d_call: .; v_call: TRBV5-1; cdr3_aa: CASSASGLEEKLFF; cdr3_nt: TGCGCCAGCAGCGCCTCGGGACTAGAGGAAAAACTGTTTTTT
clone_size: .; j_call: TRBJ1-5; d_call: .; v_call: TRBV20-1; cdr3_aa: CSARDLYSNQPQHF; cdr3_nt: TGCAGTGCCCGGGATCTCTATAGCAATCAGCCCCAGCATTTT
clone_size: .; j_call: TRBJ2-1; d_call: TRBD2; v_call: TRBV18; cdr3_aa: CASLRIAGSYNEQFF; cdr3_nt: TGTGCCAGTCTTCGGATAGCGGGCTCCTACAATGAGCAGTTCTTC
clone_size: many; j_call: TRBJ2-7; d_call: .; v_call: TRBV6-1; cdr3_aa: CASRYIGSEQYF; cdr3_nt: TGTGCCAGCAGGTACATAGGTTCCGAGCAGTACTTC
clone_size: .; j_call: TRBJ2-6; d_call: TRBD1; v_call: TRBV29-1; cdr3_aa: CSVEDRDRGRSGANVLTF; cdr3_nt: TGCAGCGTTGAAGACCGGGACAGGGGCCGCTCTGGGGCCAACGTCCTGACTTTC
clone_size: few; j_call: TRBJ2-3; d_call: .; v_call: TRBV29-1; cdr3_aa: CSVEDYYTDTQYF; cdr3_nt: TGCAGCGTTGAAGATTACTACACAGATACGCAGTATTTT
clone_size: few; j_call: TRBJ2-1; d_call: TRBD2; v_call: TRBV19; cdr3_aa: CASSIGVSGGARSYNEQFF; cdr3_nt: TGTGCCAGTAGTATAGGGGTTAGCGGGGGGGCCCGGTCCTACAATGAGCAGTTCTTC
clone_size: .; j_call: TRBJ2-3; d_call: .; v_call: TRBV6-6; cdr3_aa: CASSYERSGGRDTQYF; cdr3_nt: TGTGCCAGCAGTTACGAAAGGTCCGGGGGGCGAGATACGCAGTATTTT
clone_size: few; j_call: TRBJ2-7; d_call: .; v_call: TRBV14; cdr3_aa: CASSVQTESYEQYF; cdr3_nt: TGTGCCAGCAGCGTTCAAACAGAATCCTACGAGCAGTACTTC
clone_size: .; j_call: TRBJ2-3; d_call: .; v_call: TRBV5-1; cdr3_aa: CASSNAVSTDTQYF; cdr3_nt: TGCGCCAGCAGTAACGCTGTTAGCACAGATACGCAGTATTTT
clone_size: many; j_call: TRBJ1-2; d_call: .; v_call: TRBV3-1; cdr3_aa: CASSQDPMAATNYGYTF; cdr3_nt: TGTGCCAGCAGCCAAGATCCAATGGCAGCAACTAACTATGGCTACACCTTC
clone_size: .; j_call: TRBJ1-2; d_call: TRBD1; v_call: TRBV6-1; cdr3_aa: CASSARGTASTQVYGYTF; cdr3_nt: TGTGCCAGCAGCGCCAGAGGGACAGCCTCAACCCAGGTCTATGGCTACACCTTC
clone_size: .; j_call: TRBJ2-3; d_call: .; v_call: TRBV18; cdr3_aa: CASSPPLDRRDTQYF; cdr3_nt: TGTGCCAGCTCACCACCCCTGGACCGCAGGGATACGCAGTATTTT
clone_size: once; j_call: TRBJ1-1; d_call: .; v_call: TRBV3-1; cdr3_aa: CASSPPLRTAEAFF; cdr3_nt: TGTGCCAGCAGCCCCCCTCTTAGAACGGCTGAAGCTTTCTTT
clone_size: .; j_call: TRBJ1-5; d_call: .; v_call: TRBV21-1; cdr3_aa: CARARGQPQHF; cdr3_nt: TGTGCCCGAGCGCGGGGTCAGCCCCAGCATTTT
clone_size: .; j_call: TRBJ1-1; d_call: .; v_call: TRBV12-3/TRBV12-4; cdr3_aa: CASSWGRNQNTEAFF; cdr3_nt: TGTGCCAGCAGTTGGGGACGTAACCAGAACACTGAAGCTTTCTTT
clone_size: few; j_call: TRBJ2-1; d_call: .; v_call: TRBV12-3/TRBV12-4; cdr3_aa: CASSFDLNEQFF; cdr3_nt: TGTGCCAGCAGTTTCGACCTCAATGAGCAGTTCTTC
clone_size: few; j_call: TRBJ2-1; d_call: .; v_call: TRBV7-9; cdr3_aa: CASSLQYRNEQFF; cdr3_nt: TGTGCCAGCAGCCTCCAATACAGAAATGAGCAGTTCTTC
clone_size: .; j_call: TRBJ2-2; d_call: TRBD1; v_call: TRBV5-1; cdr3_aa: CASSSGTGFIGELFF; cdr3_nt: TGCGCCAGCAGCAGCGGGACAGGGTTTATCGGGGAGCTGTTTTTT
clone_size: .; j_call: TRBJ2-1; d_call: .; v_call: TRBV20-1; cdr3_aa: CSASGTLNEQFF; cdr3_nt: TGCAGTGCTTCCGGGACGTTGAATGAGCAGTTCTTC
clone_size: .; j_call: TRBJ2-1; d_call: .; v_call: TRBV6-1; cdr3_aa: CASSEGADEQFF; cdr3_nt: TGTGCCAGCAGTGAAGGGGCGGATGAGCAGTTCTTC
clone_size: .; j_call: TRBJ1-3; d_call: .; v_call: TRBV20-1; cdr3_aa: CSASGPAGNTIYF; cdr3_nt: TGCAGTGCCTCCGGGCCGGCTGGAAACACCATATATTTT
clone_size: many; j_call: TRBJ1-5; d_call: .; v_call: TRBV6-2/TRBV6-3; cdr3_aa: CASKLNSNQPQHF; cdr3_nt: TGTGCCAGCAAATTAAATAGCAATCAGCCCCAGCATTTT
clone_size: few; j_call: TRBJ1-2; d_call: .; v_call: TRBV28; cdr3_aa: CASSANPNYGYTF; cdr3_nt: TGTGCCAGCAGTGCAAACCCAAACTATGGCTACACCTTC
clone_size: many; j_call: TRBJ2-1; d_call: .; v_call: TRBV29-1; cdr3_aa: CSVESRGMTHEQFF; cdr3_nt: TGCAGCGTTGAATCCCGGGGCATGACACATGAGCAGTTCTTC
clone_size: many; j_call: TRBJ2-3; d_call: .; v_call: TRBV3-1; cdr3_aa: CASSQESGTFRDTQYF; cdr3_nt: TGTGCCAGCAGCCAAGAATCCGGGACCTTCCGAGATACGCAGTATTTT
clone_size: .; j_call: TRBJ2-3; d_call: .; v_call: TRBV11-3; cdr3_aa: CASSSDQGTDTQYF; cdr3_nt: TGTGCCAGCAGCTCGGACCAGGGCACAGATACGCAGTATTTT
clone_size: .; j_call: TRBJ2-1; d_call: TRBD2; v_call: TRBV7-2; cdr3_aa: CASSRTSLDVWDEQFF; cdr3_nt: TGTGCCAGCAGCCGGACTAGCCTGGATGTGTGGGATGAGCAGTTCTTC
clone_size: few; j_call: TRBJ2-3; d_call: TRBD2; v_call: TRBV3-1; cdr3_aa: CASSQDLSGSLGTQYF; cdr3_nt: TGTGCCAGCAGCCAAGATCTCAGCGGGAGTTTAGGTACGCAGTATTTT
clone_size: .; j_call: TRBJ2-1; d_call: TRBD2; v_call: TRBV4-1; cdr3_aa: CASSQENVASGSGEQFF; cdr3_nt: TGCGCCAGCAGCCAAGAGAATGTGGCTAGCGGGAGTGGTGAGCAGTTCTTC
clone_size: few; j_call: TRBJ1-2; d_call: .; v_call: TRBV7-2; cdr3_aa: CASSLDGQSSYGYTF; cdr3_nt: TGTGCCAGCAGCTTAGATGGACAGAGCTCGTATGGCTACACCTTC
clone_size: few; j_call: TRBJ2-1; d_call: .; v_call: TRBV6-5; cdr3_aa: CASKRASISYNEQFF; cdr3_nt: TGTGCCAGCAAGAGGGCCTCGATCTCCTACAATGAGCAGTTCTTC